This T cell receptor (beta chain) was observed in a study of beta chain features in type 1 diabetes. Study-wide results and limits: Type 1 diabetes patients showed a moderate but significant shortening of TCRB CDR3s in all four CD4+ subsets.

Isolated RNA was reverse transcribed in full, so expressed TCRB transcripts were sequenced. The protocol was immunoSEQ multiplex PCR, while the TCRdb copy is restricted to in-frame clones and leaves out a portion. The sample includes about 140,000 clones, roughly 10% seen only once; the top ten take 0.55% to 0.75%. About this clone: What it binds is unknown.

Looked up from germline, CDR1 is MNHEY and CDR2 is SMNVEV (reference sequence). V lost 5 bases and J 8 bases, leaving 19 bases between the germline ends. The CDR3 runs 16 residues. The source of this sequence is a woman aged 40 to 49 in good health. The specimen sequenced was central memory CD4+ T cells from blood. This sequence joins TRBV27 and TRBJ1-6; maybe TRBD1 (6 bases). CDR3 nucleotide sequence: TGTGCCAGCAGTCCGACTTACAGGGCCGGAGATTCACCCCTCCACTTT. It codes for CASSPTYRAGDSPLHF.